This is a list of T cell receptor beta chains from one sample in a study of blood T cells in healthy people across ages. TCRdb itself ran the 5' RACE reads through MiXCR, one entry per CDR3 protein. Here the sample spans under 2,000,000 distinct CDR3 sequences, around 48% being singletons. Sequencing was done on a sample of blood. The source of these receptors is a woman in her 40s in good health. CDR3s include the opening cysteine and the closing phenylalanine or tryptophan. A D gene is named only where the DNA matches it firmly. Expanded clones get a size class; other rows say once, few or many, or leave the size out.

d_gene: TRBD1; j_gene: TRBJ1-2; v_gene: TRBV20-1; abundance: few; CDR3aa: CSAKDPGQGVEWDYGYTF; CDR3nt: TGCAGTGCTAAGGATCCGGGACAGGGCGTTGAATGGGACTATGGCTACACCTTC
d_gene: .; j_gene: TRBJ2-3; v_gene: TRBV6-2/TRBV6-3; abundance: .; CDR3aa: CASSYPTVGNAGTQYF; CDR3nt: TGTGCCAGCAGTTACCCGACAGTAGGGAACGCGGGTACGCAGTATTTT
d_gene: TRBD1; j_gene: TRBJ1-2; v_gene: TRBV6-1; abundance: .; CDR3aa: CASSILGGQGAGYGYTF; CDR3nt: TGTGCCAGCAGTATCTTAGGGGGACAGGGGGCAGGCTATGGCTACACCTTC
d_gene: TRBD2; j_gene: TRBJ2-1; v_gene: TRBV11-1; abundance: .; CDR3aa: CASSLGGLAASYNEQFF; CDR3nt: TGTGCCAGCAGCTTAGGGGGACTAGCAGCGTCCTACAATGAGCAGTTCTTC
d_gene: .; j_gene: TRBJ2-1; v_gene: TRBV7-2; abundance: .; CDR3aa: CASSLDGRIQETQFF; CDR3nt: TGTGCCAGCAGCTTAGATGGCAGAATCCAAGAGACCCAGTTCTTC
d_gene: TRBD2; j_gene: TRBJ2-3; v_gene: TRBV4-2; abundance: few; CDR3aa: CASSQVASGGFGTDTQYF; CDR3nt: TGTGCCAGCAGCCAAGTGGCTAGCGGGGGGTTTGGCACAGATACGCAGTATTTT
d_gene: .; j_gene: TRBJ2-5; v_gene: TRBV20-1; abundance: few; CDR3aa: CSARNSGQETQYF; CDR3nt: TGCAGTGCTAGAAATAGCGGCCAAGAGACCCAGTACTTC
d_gene: .; j_gene: TRBJ2-3; v_gene: TRBV5-1; abundance: .; CDR3aa: CASSSWDGTDTQYF; CDR3nt: TGCGCCAGCAGCTCGTGGGACGGCACAGATACGCAGTATTTT
d_gene: TRBD1; j_gene: TRBJ1-5; v_gene: TRBV7-2; abundance: many; CDR3aa: CASSPGGSSNQPQHF; CDR3nt: TGTGCCAGCAGCCCAGGGGGTTCTAGCAATCAGCCCCAGCATTTT
d_gene: .; j_gene: TRBJ2-7; v_gene: TRBV20-1; abundance: .; CDR3aa: CSAGLKDGMQYF; CDR3nt: TGCAGTGCCGGACTGAAGGACGGAATGCAGTACTTC
d_gene: TRBD1; j_gene: TRBJ1-5; v_gene: TRBV7-2; abundance: .; CDR3aa: CASSATGTVSNQPQHF; CDR3nt: TGTGCCAGCAGCGCTACTGGGACAGTTAGCAATCAGCCCCAGCATTTT
d_gene: .; j_gene: TRBJ2-7; v_gene: TRBV6-6; abundance: .; CDR3aa: CASTEGEGLISYEQYF; CDR3nt: TGTGCCAGCACCGAAGGAGAGGGGCTGATCTCCTACGAGCAGTACTTC
d_gene: .; j_gene: TRBJ2-6; v_gene: TRBV20-1; abundance: .; CDR3aa: CSASITTGANVLTF; CDR3nt: TGCAGTGCTAGTATTACCACTGGGGCCAACGTCCTGACTTTC
d_gene: TRBD1; j_gene: TRBJ1-2; v_gene: TRBV2; abundance: .; CDR3aa: CASSDPGQEKYGYTF; CDR3nt: TGTGCCAGCAGCGATCCGGGACAGGAGAAATATGGCTACACCTTC
d_gene: .; j_gene: TRBJ2-3; v_gene: TRBV28; abundance: .; CDR3aa: CASSSPSMRTDTQYF; CDR3nt: TGTGCCAGCAGTTCTCCGAGCATGAGAACAGATACGCAGTATTTT
d_gene: .; j_gene: TRBJ2-1; v_gene: TRBV6-2/TRBV6-3; abundance: .; CDR3aa: CASSYSTGASDEQFF; CDR3nt: TGTGCCAGCAGTTACTCCACGGGGGCTTCGGATGAGCAGTTCTTC
d_gene: .; j_gene: TRBJ2-1; v_gene: TRBV20-1; abundance: .; CDR3aa: CSATGTVTYNEQFF; CDR3nt: TGCAGTGCCACCGGGACGGTGACCTACAATGAGCAGTTCTTC
d_gene: TRBD2; j_gene: TRBJ2-3; v_gene: TRBV9; abundance: .; CDR3aa: CASSPIGTSGGPTDTQYF; CDR3nt: TGTGCCAGCAGCCCCATCGGGACTAGCGGGGGCCCCACAGATACGCAGTATTTT